The 26 T cell receptor beta chains presented below share a single source sample, sequenced in a study of blood T cell repertoires in COVID-19. Using immunoSEQ multiplex PCR, the repertoire was profiled, and TCRdb retains in-frame clones only, with some absent. The sample consists of tens of thousands of clones, 84% of them appearing once. Sequencing was performed on peripheral blood. The source of these receptors is a human donor in a cohort sampled during active COVID-19.

The rearrangement links TRBV2 to TRBJ2-3, with 7 positions matching TRBD1. V lost 7 bases and J lost 4; bases outside the gene matches: 8. Germline V gene sequence: CDR1 SNHLY, CDR2 FYNNEI. The CDR3 extends over 14 amino acids. In DNA form, the CDR3 reads TGTGCCAGCACCCGACAGGGTCCGGCAGATACGCAGTATTTT. This sequence encodes CASTRQGPADTQYF.

The chain joins TRBV5-4 to TRBJ2-7; D not resolved. Germline lookup yields CDR1 SGHNT and CDR2 YYREEE (reference sequence). The CDR3 is 12 amino acids. V dropped 4 bases and J dropped 4 bases, with 9 bases sitting between them. CDR3 region: CASSENPYEQYF. The CDR3 nucleotides are TGTGCCAGCAGCGAGAATCCTTACGAGCAGTACTTC.

V is TRBV7-6 and J is TRBJ2-1; TRBD1 might be the D (6 bases). This CDR3 is built from 17 residues. V was trimmed by 6 bases and J by 2 bases, leaving 20 bases between them. CDR1 SGHVS and CDR2 FNYEAQ come from the germline V gene. The CDR3 here is CASSPLPTGGPYNEQFF. The CDR3 coding sequence is TGTGCCAGCAGTCCGCTCCCGACAGGCGGGCCCTACAATGAGCAGTTCTTC.

The chain carries TRBV27 and TRBJ2-7, with 9 positions matching TRBD2. The ends lost 5 bases at V and 4 bases at J; junction bases unmatched: 12. Germline V lookup: CDR1 MNHEY, CDR2 SMNVEV (reference sequence). This CDR3 is built from 16 residues. DNA of the CDR3: TGTGCCAGCAGTCTGGCGGGGGGGGGCCCAGGGTACGAGCAGTACTTC. This encodes CASSLAGGGPGYEQYF.

The chain combines TRBV7-6 with TRBJ1-1; 7 bases line up with TRBD1. Germline V gives CDR1 SGHVS, CDR2 FNYEAQ. With V trimmed by 2 bases and J by 1 base, 4 bases remained unmatched. CDR3 length: 15 amino acids. The CDR3 is CASSLSDRSNTEAFF. CDR3 nucleotides: TGTGCCAGCAGCTTATCGGACAGGTCGAACACTGAAGCTTTCTTT.

This clone showed up just a few times. The genes are TRBV10-2 and TRBJ1-3; the D is unclear. This CDR3 has 14 residues. Deletions cut 8 bases from V and 2 bases from J, with 13 bases between. Germline CDR1 WSHSY, CDR2 SAAADI. The DNA for the CDR3 is TGCGCCAGCCGTCGGGAAGTGGCTGGAAACACCATATATTTT. Translation: CASRREVAGNTIYF.

J is TRBJ1-3 and V is TRBV3-1 (or the pseudogene TRBV3-2), with a tentative D call TRBD1 (6 bases). V lost 5 bases and J 4 bases, leaving 15 bases between the germline ends. Germline values: CDR1 LGHDT, CDR2 YNNKEL (reference sequence). The CDR3 is made up of 15 amino acids. CDR3 DNA: TGTGCCAGCAGCACCCCCCGGACAGAAGGAAACACCATATATTTT. Protein sequence: CASSTPRTEGNTIYF.

The J gene is TRBJ2-3, the V gene TRBV4-1, with 9 bases that match TRBD2. The CDR3 contains 18 residues. Trimming at V came to 1 base and at J to 10 bases, leaving 18 bases not matched to a gene. Germline CDR1 and CDR2: MGHRA and YSYEKL. The DNA of the CDR3 is TGCGCCAGCAGCCAAGCCCAAGTAGCGGGGGACCAGGGTGTTCCGCAGTATTTT. Its protein product is CASSQAQVAGDQGVPQYF.

This chain links TRBV13 with TRBJ2-5; 7 bases are a match to TRBD1. This CDR3 contains 13 residues. Trimming removed 4 bases from V and 4 bases from J; junction bases left unmatched: 3. Germline CDR1 reads PRHDT; CDR2 reads FYEKMQ (reference sequence). The CDR3, as DNA: TGTGCCAGCAGCTCTACAGGGGTAGAGACCCAGTACTTC. This translates into CASSSTGVETQYF. The complete variable domain, with remaining parts taken from reference TRBV13 and TRBJ2-5, reads AAGVIQSPRHLIKEKRETATLKCYPIPRHDTVYWYQQGPGQDPQFLISFYEKMQSDKGSIPDRFSAQQFSDYHSELNMSSLELGDSALYFCASSSTGVETQYFGPGTRLLVL.

V and J are TRBV7-9 and TRBJ2-2, with 8 positions matching TRBD1. Trimming cost V 3 bases and J 3 bases; bases outside gene matches: 3. CDR1 is SEHNR, CDR2 FQNEAQ, per germline (reference sequence). The CDR3 totals 15 residues. In DNA form, the CDR3 reads TGTGCCAGCAGCTTTGTGACAGGGGACACCGGGGAGCTGTTTTTT. Its protein product is CASSFVTGDTGELFF.

This chain connects TRBV29-1 to TRBJ2-3; D possibly matches TRBD1 or TRBD2 (6 bases each). V was cut by 7 bases and J by 3 bases, with 11 bases left in between. The CDR3 is 12 residues long. Germline lookup yields CDR1 SQVTM and CDR2 ANQGSEA. CDR3 in amino acids: CSGGAGTDTQYF. For the CDR3, the DNA is TGCAGCGGGGGGGCGGGTACAGATACGCAGTATTTT.

V usage is TRBV19 and J usage is TRBJ1-5, with TRBD1 identical over 9 bases. The CDR3 extends over 16 amino acids. Germline V gene sequence: CDR1 LNHDA, CDR2 SQIVND (reference sequence). Trimming cost V 7 bases and J 4 bases; bases outside gene matches: 11. CDR3 coding DNA: TGTGCCAGTACCACAGGGACAGGGAGGGCGAATCAGCCCCAGCATTTT. Its translation: CASTTGTGRANQPQHF.

This clone was counted a single time. The gene calls are TRBV4-1 and TRBJ2-1, with a weak D call TRBD2 (7 bases). Germline CDR1 is MGHRA and CDR2 is YSYEKL. Between the trimmed V and J ends, which lost 1 base and 3 bases, there was a span of 13 bases. The length of the CDR3 is 16 residues. DNA of the CDR3: TGCGCCAGCAGCCAAGGGGCGGGGGCGATCTACAATGAGCAGTTCTTC. This encodes CASSQGAGAIYNEQFF.

J is TRBJ1-1 and V is TRBV10-3, with 7 bases aligning to TRBD1. Per germline, CDR1 ENHRY and CDR2 SYGVKD. CDR3 length: 14 residues. The V and J ends lost 6 bases and 1 base, in that order; junction bases with no gene match: 5. Here the CDR3 DNA reads TGTGCCATCAGAGCCAGGGGGGCGAACACTGAAGCTTTCTTT. As protein: CAIRARGANTEAFF.

This CDR3 is CASSRYWKGQRDSNQPQHF. The DNA of the CDR3 is TGTGCCAGTAGTCGGTATTGGAAGGGACAGAGAGATAGCAATCAGCCCCAGCATTTT. The chain combines TRBV19 with TRBJ1-5; 7 nucleotides align to TRBD1. The CDR3 is 19 amino acids. After removal of 5 bases from V and 0 bases from J, the junction contained 16 bases not matched to a gene. Germline V gene lookup returns CDR1 LNHDA and CDR2 SQIVND (reference sequence).

Here the CDR3 DNA reads TGTGCCAGCAGTGACACCTTTCGGGGGGGCAGAGGGTACGAGCAGTACTTC. Its protein is CASSDTFRGGRGYEQYF. The V and J genes are TRBV6-1 and TRBJ2-7, with 8 bases that match TRBD2. CDR1 and CDR2 (germline): MNHNS, SASEGT. After removal of 3 bases from V and 4 bases from J, the junction contained 14 bases not matched to a gene. The CDR3 sequence is 17 residues long.

This clone was seen just once. The gene calls are TRBV27 and TRBJ1-4, with 9 bases fitting TRBD1. Germline V CDR1 and CDR2: MNHEY, SMNVEV (reference sequence). After removal of 5 bases from V and 5 bases from J, the junction contained 9 bases not matched to a gene. The CDR3 is 16 amino acids. CDR3 DNA sequence: TGTGCCAGCAGTGCCGGGACAGGGTGGAGGAATGAAAAACTGTTTTTT. Translated, it gives CASSAGTGWRNEKLFF.

The chain uses TRBV15 and TRBJ1-5, with TRBD1 matching 7 bases. This CDR3 comprises 12 residues. V lost 5 bases, J lost 12 bases, and 7 bases stayed unmatched. Germline CDR1 is LNHNV and CDR2 is YYDKDF (reference sequence). CDR3 nucleotides: TGTGCCACCAGCGCCCAGGGGGAACTCCAGCATTTT. Encoded protein: CATSAQGELQHF.

The rearrangement uses TRBV19 and TRBJ1-5; 7 bases line up with TRBD1. The CDR3 is made up of 17 amino acids. V was pared by 4 bases and J by 5 bases, with 14 bases of the junction left unmatched. From germline, CDR1 is LNHDA and CDR2 SQIVND (reference sequence). DNA of the CDR3: TGTGCCAGTAGTAAGAGACAGGGTTCAGTTGGGCATCAGCCCCAGCATTTT. Protein sequence: CASSKRQGSVGHQPQHF.

The chain uses TRBV24-1 and TRBJ1-4, with D possibly TRBD1 on 5 matching bases. Trimming shortened V by 3 bases and J by 6 bases, and 31 bases separated the two germline ends. This CDR3 is 21 amino acids long. Germline assignment: CDR1 KGHDR and CDR2 SFDVKD. The CDR3 DNA reads TGTGCCACCAGTGATCCCCGTGACGGCCCAGGGCCGGAAAAGATAGATGAAAAACTGTTTTTT. Protein: CATSDPRDGPGPEKIDEKLFF.

This clone was counted once. V gene TRBV12-3 or TRBV12-4 combines with J gene TRBJ2-2, with 7 nucleotides matching TRBD1. This CDR3 has 13 residues. The ends lost 2 bases at V and 6 bases at J; junction bases unmatched: 0. The CDR3 reads CASSLQGAGELFF. The CDR3 DNA follows: TGTGCCAGCAGTTTACAGGGGGCCGGGGAGCTGTTTTTT.

The chain carries TRBV3-1 (or the pseudogene TRBV3-2) and TRBJ1-2, with a possible D match to TRBD1 (6 bases). V gave up 4 bases and J gave up 0 bases, with 15 bases separating them. The CDR3 sequence is 16 residues long. The V gene's germline CDR1 is LGHDT and CDR2 YNNKEL (reference sequence). CDR3 bases: TGTGCCAGCAGCCCCCCGACAGGCCGGGCTAACTATGGCTACACCTTC. Translation: CASSPPTGRANYGYTF.

The V and J genes are TRBV6-2 or TRBV6-3 and TRBJ2-7, with D hard to call. Trimming stripped 2 bases from V and 5 bases from J, with 7 bases between. The CDR3 runs to 12 residues. Germline V gene lookup returns CDR1 MNHEY and CDR2 SVGEGT. The CDR3 loop is CASSYPPNEQYF. Here the CDR3 DNA reads TGTGCCAGCAGTTACCCCCCAAACGAGCAGTACTTC.

The V call is TRBV2, the J call TRBJ2-5; D gene ambiguous. The CDR3 has 12 residues. Germline V CDR1 and CDR2: SNHLY, FYNNEI. The germline V and J ends were trimmed by 6 bases and 5 bases, with 10 bases remaining between them. The CDR3 coding sequence is TGTGCCAGCAGATCAGGTGTGGAGACCCAGTACTTC. This encodes CASRSGVETQYF.

V usage is TRBV19 and J usage is TRBJ2-7; 8 bases line up with TRBD1. The trim removed 10 bases at V and 7 bases at J, leaving 15 bases unmatched. The CDR3 loop spans 14 amino acids. The V gene's germline CDR1 is LNHDA and CDR2 SQIVND (reference sequence). Written as DNA, the CDR3 is TGTGCCACCTCCCGGGCGGCAGGGGGCGGTGAGCAGTACTTC. Amino acid sequence: CATSRAAGGGEQYF.

The V gene is TRBV5-1, the J gene TRBJ2-2; no clear D. Trimming cost V 0 bases and J 0 bases, with 9 bases left between them. The CDR3 is made up of 16 amino acids. Germline V gene lookup returns CDR1 SGHRS and CDR2 YFSETQ. The CDR3 bases are TGCGCCAGCAGCTTGGAGAACACCGCGAACACCGGGGAGCTGTTTTTT. The encoded protein is CASSLENTANTGELFF.